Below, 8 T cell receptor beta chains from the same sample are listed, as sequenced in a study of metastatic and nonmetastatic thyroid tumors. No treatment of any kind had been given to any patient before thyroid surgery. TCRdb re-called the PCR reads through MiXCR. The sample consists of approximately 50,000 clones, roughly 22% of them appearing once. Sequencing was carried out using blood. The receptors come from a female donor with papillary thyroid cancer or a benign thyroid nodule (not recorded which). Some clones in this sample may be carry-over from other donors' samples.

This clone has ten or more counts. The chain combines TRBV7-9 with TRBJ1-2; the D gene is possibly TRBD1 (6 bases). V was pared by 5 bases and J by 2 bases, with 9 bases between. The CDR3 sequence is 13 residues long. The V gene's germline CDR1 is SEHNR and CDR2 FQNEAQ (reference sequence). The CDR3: CASSRDNNYGYTF. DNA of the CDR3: TGTGCCAGCAGCCGGGACAACAACTATGGCTACACCTTC.

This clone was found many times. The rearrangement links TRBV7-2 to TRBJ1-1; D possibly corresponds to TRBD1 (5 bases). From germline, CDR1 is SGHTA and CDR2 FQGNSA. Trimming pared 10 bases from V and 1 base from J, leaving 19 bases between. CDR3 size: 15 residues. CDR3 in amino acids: CAIQRRGSRNTEAFF. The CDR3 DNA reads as TGTGCCATCCAACGCCGGGGGTCCAGGAACACTGAAGCTTTCTTT. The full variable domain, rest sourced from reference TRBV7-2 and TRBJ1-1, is GAGVSQSPSNKVTEKGKDVELRCDPISGHTALYWYRQSLGQGLEFLIYFQGNSAPDKSGLPSDRFSAERTGGSVSTLTIQRTQQEDSAVYLCAIQRRGSRNTEAFFGQGTRLTVV.

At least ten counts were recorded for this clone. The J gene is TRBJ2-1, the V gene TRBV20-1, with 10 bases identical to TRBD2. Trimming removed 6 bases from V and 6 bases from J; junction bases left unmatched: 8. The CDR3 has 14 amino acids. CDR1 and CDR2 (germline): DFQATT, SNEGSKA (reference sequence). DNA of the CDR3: TGCAGTGCCCCTAGCGGGAGACAAGGCAATGAGCAGTTCTTC. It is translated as CSAPSGRQGNEQFF.

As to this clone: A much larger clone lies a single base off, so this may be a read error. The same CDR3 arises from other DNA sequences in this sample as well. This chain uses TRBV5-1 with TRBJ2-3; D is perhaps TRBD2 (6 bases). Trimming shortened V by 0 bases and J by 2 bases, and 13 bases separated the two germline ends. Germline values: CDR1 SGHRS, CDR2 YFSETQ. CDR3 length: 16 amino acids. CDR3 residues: CASSLESSAITDTQYF. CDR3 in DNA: TGCGCCAGCAGCTTGGAGTCTAGCGCTATCACAGATACGCAGTATTTT. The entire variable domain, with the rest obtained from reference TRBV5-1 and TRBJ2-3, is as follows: KAGVTQTPRYLIKTRGQQVTLSCSPISGHRSVSWYQQTPGQGLQFLFEYFSETQRNKGNFPGRFSGRQFSNSRSEMNVSTLELGDSALYLCASSLESSAITDTQYFGPGTRLTVL.

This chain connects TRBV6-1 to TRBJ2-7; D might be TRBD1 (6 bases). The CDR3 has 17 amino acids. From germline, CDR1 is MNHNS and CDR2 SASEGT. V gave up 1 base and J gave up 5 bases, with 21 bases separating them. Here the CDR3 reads CASSEDVITGFDDEQYF. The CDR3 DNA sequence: TGTGCCAGCAGTGAAGACGTCATCACAGGGTTTGATGACGAGCAGTACTTC.

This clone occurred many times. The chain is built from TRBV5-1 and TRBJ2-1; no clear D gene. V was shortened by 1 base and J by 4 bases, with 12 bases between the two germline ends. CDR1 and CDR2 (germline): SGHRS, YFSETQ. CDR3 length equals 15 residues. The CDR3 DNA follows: TGCGCCAGCAGCTTGTGGGGTCGTGGGTACAATGAGCAGTTCTTC. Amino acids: CASSLWGRGYNEQFF.

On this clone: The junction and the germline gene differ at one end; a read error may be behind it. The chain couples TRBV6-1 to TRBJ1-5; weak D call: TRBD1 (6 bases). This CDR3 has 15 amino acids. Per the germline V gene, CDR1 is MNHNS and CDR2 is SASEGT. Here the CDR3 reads CASSRTGSWYHPQHF. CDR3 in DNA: TGTGCCAGCAGTCGAACAGGGAGCTGGTATCATCCCCAGCATTTT.

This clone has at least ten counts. The CDR3, as DNA: TGTGCCAGCAGTTACCAAGCCGGGAACTCTGGAAACACCATATATTTT. This codes for CASSYQAGNSGNTIYF. The rearrangement uses TRBV6-6 and TRBJ1-3; D ambiguous. Germline assignment: CDR1 MNHNY and CDR2 SVGAGI (reference sequence). V was cut by 2 bases and J by 0 bases, with 11 bases left in between. The CDR3 is 16 residues long.